Below, 14 T cell receptor beta chains from the same sample are listed, as sequenced in a study of shared clonotypes between healthy human individuals. Generated by immunoSEQ multiplex PCR, the TCRdb table keeps only in-frame clones and is missing some. The table has about 590,000 clones, roughly 95% seen once; the top ten hold approximately 0.1%. Positively selected for CCR7, the CD45RO-negative cells used as naive CD8 cells excluded terminally differentiated effector memory CD45RA+ cells. The sample taken for sequencing was naive CD8+ T cells sorted from blood. The receptors were sampled from a woman in her 30s in good health.

This clone has just one count. CDR3 sequence (DNA): TGTGCCAGCAGCCCTCCAACCAAAAACATTCAGTACTTC. It encodes CASSPPTKNIQYF. The chain is built from TRBV6-5 and TRBJ2-4; D is uncertain. Trimming took off 6 bases at V and 2 bases at J, with 8 bases between the two ends. This CDR3 is built from 13 residues. The germline gives CDR1 MNHEY, CDR2 SVGAGI.

Points on this clone: At one end the junction does not follow the germline gene, possibly because of a read error. The chain carries TRBV27 and TRBJ2-7; the D gene is possibly TRBD1 (5 bases). The CDR3 is made up of 12 amino acids. From germline, CDR1 is MNHEY and CDR2 SMNVEV (reference sequence). This chain's CDR3 is CASWNWGTAPHF. CDR3 coding DNA: TGTGCCAGCTGGAATTGGGGCACAGCCCCTCACTTC.

V gene TRBV28 combines with J gene TRBJ2-7; D gene unclear. The CDR3 runs to 12 residues. Per the germline V gene, CDR1 is MDHEN and CDR2 is SYDVKM. Trimming removed 6 bases from V and 7 bases from J, with 13 bases in between. CDR3 protein: CASRKTVQEQYF. CDR3 bases: TGTGCCAGCAGGAAGACTGTGCAGGAGCAGTACTTC.

The gene calls are TRBV7-3 and TRBJ1-1; possibly TRBD1 for D (5 bases). This CDR3 is built from 14 residues. V was clipped by 0 bases and J by 4 bases, with 9 bases between them. CDR1 is SGHTA, CDR2 FQGTGA, per germline. CDR3 DNA: TGTGCCAGCAGCTTAACGGTGGGGGGCACTGAAGCTTTCTTT. It yields the protein CASSLTVGGTEAFF.

The chain couples TRBV11-2 to TRBJ2-3, with 9 bases matching TRBD1. The V gene's germline CDR1 is SGHAT and CDR2 FQNNGV. The CDR3 runs 16 residues. Trimming at V came to 6 bases and at J to 4 bases, leaving 11 bases not matched to a gene. CDR3 sequence reads: CASSTTGGWGSDTQYF. The CDR3 DNA is TGTGCCAGCAGTACAACAGGGGGCTGGGGGTCAGATACGCAGTATTTT.

V usage is TRBV7-3 and J usage is TRBJ2-1; D not resolved. V was trimmed by 0 bases and J by 7 bases, leaving 7 bases between them. CDR3 length equals 13 residues. From germline, CDR1 is SGHTA and CDR2 FQGTGA. CDR3 sequence: CASSLTGLNEQFF. DNA of the CDR3: TGTGCCAGCAGCTTAACAGGGCTGAATGAGCAGTTCTTC.

This chain uses TRBV27 with TRBJ2-5, with D perhaps matching TRBD1 or TRBD2 (5 bases each). V gave up 7 bases and J gave up 4 bases, with 13 bases separating them. This CDR3 is 13 amino acids long. Germline lookup yields CDR1 MNHEY and CDR2 SMNVEV (reference sequence). CDR3 residues: CASIPGTGETQYF. CDR3 in DNA: TGTGCCAGCATCCCCGGGACGGGAGAGACCCAGTACTTC.

The chain couples TRBV6-6 to TRBJ2-7; the match to TRBD2 covers 11 bases. The germline V gene has CDR1 MNHNY and CDR2 SVGAGI (reference sequence). The J segment lost 3 bases and the V segment lost 3 bases, leaving 7 bases of the junction unmatched. The CDR3 consists of 16 residues. The CDR3 spells CASSYLAGGHRYEQYF. CDR3 DNA: TGTGCCAGCAGTTATTTAGCGGGAGGGCATCGCTACGAGCAGTACTTC.

The chain combines TRBV19 with TRBJ2-1; 9 bases agree with TRBD2. Germline-derived CDR1 and CDR2 are LNHDA and SQIVND (reference sequence). The CDR3 extends over 19 amino acids. Unmatched junction bases numbered 16, after V lost 3 bases and J lost 4 bases. CDR3 nucleotides: TGTGCCAGTAGTATCGTCGGGACTAGCTACGATCCTAGATACAATGAGCAGTTCTTC. Residues: CASSIVGTSYDPRYNEQFF.

As DNA, the CDR3 is TGTGCCAGCAGCTTGTGGACAGGGGGATCCTACGAGCAGTACTTC. It specifies CASSLWTGGSYEQYF. This chain links TRBV11-2 with TRBJ2-7; 10 bases match TRBD1. The J segment lost 1 base and the V segment lost 3 bases, leaving 3 bases of the junction unmatched. The length of the CDR3 is 15 residues. Germline assignment: CDR1 SGHAT and CDR2 FQNNGV.

The V gene is TRBV4-1, the J gene TRBJ2-7; 8 bases match TRBD1. CDR3 length: 15 amino acids. Germline V gives CDR1 MGHRA, CDR2 YSYEKL. V gave up 1 base and J gave up 1 base; unmatched junction bases: 3. Here the CDR3 DNA reads TGCGCCAGCAGCCAAGCCGACAGGGGTTCCTACGAGCAGTACTTC. It translates to CASSQADRGSYEQYF.

The chain is built from TRBV5-6 and TRBJ2-5; D perhaps matches TRBD2 (6 bases). V was clipped by 4 bases and J by 5 bases, with 15 bases between them. The CDR3 contains 14 residues. Germline V gene sequence: CDR1 SGHDT, CDR2 YYEEEE. The CDR3 bases are TGTGCCAGCAGCCGGGAGATAGAAGCGGAGACCCAGTACTTC. It is translated as CASSREIEAETQYF.

The chain joins TRBV6-1 to TRBJ2-1; D not certain. The CDR3 sequence is 14 residues long. The V end was cut by 2 bases, the J end by 8 bases, with 13 bases between. Germline-derived CDR1 and CDR2 are MNHNS and SASEGT. Here the CDR3 reads CASSEYINNDEQFF. In DNA form, the CDR3 reads TGTGCCAGCAGTGAATATATAAACAACGATGAGCAGTTCTTC.

The genes are TRBV6-5 and TRBJ1-1; perhaps TRBD1 as D (5 bases). CDR3 length: 13 amino acids. With 6 bases removed from V and 5 bases from J, the gap between germline ends came to 13 bases. The germline V gene encodes CDR1 MNHEY and CDR2 SVGAGI. Here the CDR3 DNA reads TGTGCCAGCAGCAGGGATTTGTGGACTGAAGCTTTCTTT. It codes for CASSRDLWTEAFF.